This T cell receptor (beta chain) emerged from a study of regulatory T cells in long-lasting Graves disease (dated by TCRdb to the early 2020s). Context from the whole study: Persistent Graves' disease meant more than 5 years of antithyroid drug treatment with TSH receptor autoantibodies that stayed positive. Patients with persistent Graves' disease were compared with patients with newly diagnosed Graves' disease using TCR sequencing and RNA sequencing of peripheral blood. The study was registered as a clinical trial and conducted in China. A total of around 35 samples underwent TCR sequencing, from roughly 13 patients with persistent Graves' disease and 20 or so patients with newly diagnosed Graves' disease. Persistent Graves' disease patients in the clinical cohort had taken antithyroid drugs for around 10 years on average.

Broader findings and caveats from the paper: Persistent patients shared more public clonotypes among themselves (around 3,000) than newly diagnosed patients did (about 1,000). The authors noted that the small sample size was a limitation that may lower accuracy. Only peripheral blood was studied, because thyroid tissue, the primary lesion, was inaccessible. Sequencing and analysis were limited to the TCR beta chain. Persistent Graves' disease patients showed lower TCR Shannon entropy and fewer highly expanded clones than newly diagnosed patients, suggesting clonal expansion. Preferential use of TRBV28, TRBJ1-2 and TRBJ2-5 was observed in persistent disease, whereas TRBV20-1 and TRBJ2-1 were favored in newly diagnosed disease.

V drops 0 bases and J drops 4 bases, leaving 10 bases in between. Taken from the germline V gene (reference sequence), the CDR1 and CDR2 loops are SGHNT and YYREEE. The CDR3 measures 14 amino acids from cysteine to phenylalanine. Only CDR3 DNA remains: 42 bases, in frame from the first base. Explained via the paper, the time point label denotes: persistent/refractory GD, antithyroid drugs over 5 years with positive TRAb. RNA was extracted from PBMCs in TRIzol for both TCR sequencing and RNA sequencing. The diagnosis of Graves' disease followed American Thyroid Association guidelines. The patients came from an endocrinology department in Xi'an, China. Each patient gave about 9.1 milliliters of peripheral blood, collected in an EDTA anticoagulant tube. Ficoll Paque Plus density gradient separation was used to isolate PBMCs, and no additional T cell sorting was done. An Agilent 2100 Bioanalyzer and agarose gel were used to assess RNA quality, and a NanoDrop 2000 was used to measure RNA concentration.

About this clonotype: No antigen is known for it. Base qualities were left out, and no much larger clone turns up one base away.

Libraries were made using multiplex PCR. Reads for this sample came from an Illumina HiSeq 4000. CDR3 regions were amplified by Arm-PCR with iRepertoire HTBI primers to construct TCR beta libraries. Before sequencing, the PCR products went through gel purification. The authors processed their data as follows. Gene usage analysis of CDR3 amino acid clonotypes relied on the roughly 67 TRBV and fewer than 15 TRBJ segments identified across samples. COPE and FqMerger were used to merge filtered high-quality paired reads into contigs. BLAST was used to align contigs to IMGT TRBV, TRBD and TRBJ reference genes, and CDR3 was defined according to IMGT. Clonotypes above 0.1% frequency were classified as highly expanded clones. Shannon entropy was used to measure repertoire diversity, and the Gini coefficient was used to measure V-J evenness. A clonotype was considered public if more than one individual shared it. The public reads were run again by TCRdb, first through fastp at Q25 and then through MiXCR, and only productive beta chains were kept. CDR3 protein sequences are deduplicated, and each keeps its most common genes and DNA. TCRdb's processing, not the study's, gives the V and J calls here. Present in this sample are around 450,000 distinct CDR3 sequences, 20% to 25% of which were seen just once. The top ten constitute 7% to 9% of the sample.

The specimen was peripheral blood mononuclear cells (PBMCs), collected when the disease was refractory, from a patient treated with antithyroid drugs. The receptor's source is a female donor with Graves disease. The rearrangement joined TRBV5-4 to TRBJ2-5, with a weak D call of TRBD2 (5 bases match). The encoded CDR3 is CASSLGASTETQYF. The DNA sequence is given as TGTGCCAGCAGCTTGGGGGCTAGCACAGAGACCCAGTACTTC.